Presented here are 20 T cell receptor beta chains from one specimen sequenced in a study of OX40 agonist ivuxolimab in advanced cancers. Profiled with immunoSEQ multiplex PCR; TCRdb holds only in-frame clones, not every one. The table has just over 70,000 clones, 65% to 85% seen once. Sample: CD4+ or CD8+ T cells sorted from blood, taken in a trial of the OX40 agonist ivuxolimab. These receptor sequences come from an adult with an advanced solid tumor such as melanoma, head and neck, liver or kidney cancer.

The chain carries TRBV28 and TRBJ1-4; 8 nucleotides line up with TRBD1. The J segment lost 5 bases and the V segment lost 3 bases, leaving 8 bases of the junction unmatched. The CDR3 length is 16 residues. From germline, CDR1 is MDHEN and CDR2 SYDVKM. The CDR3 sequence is CASSLDGQGGNEKLFF. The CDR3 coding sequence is TGTGCCAGCAGTTTGGACGGACAGGGAGGAAATGAAAAACTGTTTTTT.

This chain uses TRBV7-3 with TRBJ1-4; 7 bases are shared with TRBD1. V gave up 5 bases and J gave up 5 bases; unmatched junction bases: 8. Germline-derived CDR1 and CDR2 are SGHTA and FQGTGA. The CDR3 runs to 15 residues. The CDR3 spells CASSATGARNEKLFF. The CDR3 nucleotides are TGTGCCAGCAGCGCTACAGGGGCTCGGAATGAAAAACTGTTTTTT. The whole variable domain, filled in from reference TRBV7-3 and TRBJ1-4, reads GAGVSQTPSNKVTEKGKYVELRCDPISGHTALYWYRQSLGQGPEFLIYFQGTGAADDSGLPNDRFFAVRPEGSVSTLKIQRTERGDSAVYLCASSATGARNEKLFFGSGTQLSVL.

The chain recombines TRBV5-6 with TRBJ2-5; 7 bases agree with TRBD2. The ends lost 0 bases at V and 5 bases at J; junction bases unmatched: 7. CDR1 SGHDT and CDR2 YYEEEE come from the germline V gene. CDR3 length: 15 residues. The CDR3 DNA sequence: TGTGCCAGCAGCTTGGCTAGCGGATCAAGGGAGACCCAGTACTTC. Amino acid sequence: CASSLASGSRETQYF.

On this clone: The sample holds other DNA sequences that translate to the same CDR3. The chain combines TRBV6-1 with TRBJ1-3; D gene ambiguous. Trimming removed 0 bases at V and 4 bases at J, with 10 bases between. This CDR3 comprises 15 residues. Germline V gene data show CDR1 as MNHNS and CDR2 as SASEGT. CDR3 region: CASSEAKGLGNTIYF. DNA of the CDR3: TGTGCCAGCAGTGAAGCGAAAGGCCTAGGAAACACCATATATTTT.

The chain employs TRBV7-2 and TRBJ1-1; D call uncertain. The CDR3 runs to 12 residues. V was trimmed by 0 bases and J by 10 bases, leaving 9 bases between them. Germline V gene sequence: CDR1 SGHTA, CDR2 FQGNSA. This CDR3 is CASSLAGGIAFF. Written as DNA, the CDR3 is TGTGCCAGCAGCTTAGCGGGTGGGATAGCTTTCTTT.

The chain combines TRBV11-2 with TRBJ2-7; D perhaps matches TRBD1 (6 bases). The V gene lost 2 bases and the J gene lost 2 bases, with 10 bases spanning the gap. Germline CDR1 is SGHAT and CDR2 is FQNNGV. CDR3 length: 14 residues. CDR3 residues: CASSLQTGAYEQYF. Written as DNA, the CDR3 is TGTGCCAGCAGCTTACAGACAGGAGCCTACGAGCAGTACTTC.

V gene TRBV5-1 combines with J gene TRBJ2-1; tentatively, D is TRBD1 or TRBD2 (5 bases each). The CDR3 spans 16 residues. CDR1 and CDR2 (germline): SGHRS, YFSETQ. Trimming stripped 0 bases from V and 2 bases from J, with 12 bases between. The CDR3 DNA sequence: TGCGCCAGCAGCTTGGCAGCGACAGCGGCCTACAATGAGCAGTTCTTC. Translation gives CASSLAATAAYNEQFF.

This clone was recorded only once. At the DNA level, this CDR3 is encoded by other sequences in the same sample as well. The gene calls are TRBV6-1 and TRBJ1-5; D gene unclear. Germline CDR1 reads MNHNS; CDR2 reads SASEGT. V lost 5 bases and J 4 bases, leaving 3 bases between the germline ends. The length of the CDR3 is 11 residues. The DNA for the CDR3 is TGTGCCAGCAGTTCTAATCAGCCCCAGCATTTT. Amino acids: CASSSNQPQHF.

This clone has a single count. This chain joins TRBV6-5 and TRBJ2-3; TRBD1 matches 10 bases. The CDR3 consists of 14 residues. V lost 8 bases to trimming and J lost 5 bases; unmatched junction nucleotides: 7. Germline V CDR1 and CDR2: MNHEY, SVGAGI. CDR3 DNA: TGTGCCAGCCAGACAGGGGGCGCGGGAGATACGCAGTATTTT. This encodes CASQTGGAGDTQYF.

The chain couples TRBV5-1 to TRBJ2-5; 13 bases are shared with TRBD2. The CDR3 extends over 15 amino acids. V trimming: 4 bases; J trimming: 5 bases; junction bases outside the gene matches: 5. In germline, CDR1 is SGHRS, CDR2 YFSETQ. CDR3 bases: TGCGCCAGCAGCCCGGGACTAGCGGGGTTGGAGACCCAGTACTTC. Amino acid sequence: CASSPGLAGLETQYF.

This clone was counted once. CDR3 loop: CASRDLSSSPLHF. CDR3 nucleotide sequence: TGTGCCAGCAGGGACCTTTCAAGTTCACCCCTCCACTTT. The rearrangement uses TRBV6-6 and TRBJ1-6; no reliable D call. In germline, CDR1 is MNHNY, CDR2 SVGAGI (reference sequence). Trimming stripped 6 bases from V and 9 bases from J, with 12 bases between. The CDR3 length is 13 residues.

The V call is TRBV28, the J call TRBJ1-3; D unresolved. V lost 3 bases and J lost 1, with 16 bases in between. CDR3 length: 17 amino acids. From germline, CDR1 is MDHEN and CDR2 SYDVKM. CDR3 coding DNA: TGTGCCAGCAGTTTCCGAGGTTATCGGGGATCTGGAAACACCATATATTTT. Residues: CASSFRGYRGSGNTIYF.

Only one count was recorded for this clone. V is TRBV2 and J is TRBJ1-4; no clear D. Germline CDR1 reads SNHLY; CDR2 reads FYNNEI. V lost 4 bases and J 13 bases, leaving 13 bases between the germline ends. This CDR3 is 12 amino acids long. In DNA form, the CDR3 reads TGTGCCAGCAGTGGCGCTGGACGACGACTGTTTTTT. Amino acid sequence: CASSGAGRRLFF.

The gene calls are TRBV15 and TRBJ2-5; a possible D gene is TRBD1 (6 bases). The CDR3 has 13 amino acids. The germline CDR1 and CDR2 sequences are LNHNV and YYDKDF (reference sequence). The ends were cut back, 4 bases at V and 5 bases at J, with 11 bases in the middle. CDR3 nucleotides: TGTGCCACCAGCAACAGGGAACGGGAGACCCAGTACTTC. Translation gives CATSNRERETQYF.

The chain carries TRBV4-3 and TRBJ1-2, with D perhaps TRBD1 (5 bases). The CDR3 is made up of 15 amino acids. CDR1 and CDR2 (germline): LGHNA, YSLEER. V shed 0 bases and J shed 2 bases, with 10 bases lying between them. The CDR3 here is CASSQDTGGNYGYTF. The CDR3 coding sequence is TGCGCCAGCAGCCAAGATACGGGGGGGAACTATGGCTACACCTTC.

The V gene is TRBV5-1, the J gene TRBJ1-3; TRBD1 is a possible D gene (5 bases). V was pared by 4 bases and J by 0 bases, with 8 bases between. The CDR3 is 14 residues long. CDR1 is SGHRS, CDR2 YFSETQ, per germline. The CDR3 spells CASSQGPSGNTIYF. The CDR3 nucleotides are TGCGCCAGCAGCCAGGGCCCCTCTGGAAACACCATATATTTT.

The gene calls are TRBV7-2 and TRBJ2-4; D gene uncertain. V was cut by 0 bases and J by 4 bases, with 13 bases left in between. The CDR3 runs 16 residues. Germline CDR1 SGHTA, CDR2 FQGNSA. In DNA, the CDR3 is TGTGCCAGCAGCTTAGCCGCAGGCGACCGTAAAAACATTCAGTACTTC. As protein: CASSLAAGDRKNIQYF.

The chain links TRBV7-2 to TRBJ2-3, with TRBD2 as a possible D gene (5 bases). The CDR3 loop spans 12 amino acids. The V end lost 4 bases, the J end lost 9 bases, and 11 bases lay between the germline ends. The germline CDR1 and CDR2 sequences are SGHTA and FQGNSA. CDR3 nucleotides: TGTGCCAGCAGCTCTCGAACGGGGACGCAGTATTTT. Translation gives CASSSRTGTQYF.

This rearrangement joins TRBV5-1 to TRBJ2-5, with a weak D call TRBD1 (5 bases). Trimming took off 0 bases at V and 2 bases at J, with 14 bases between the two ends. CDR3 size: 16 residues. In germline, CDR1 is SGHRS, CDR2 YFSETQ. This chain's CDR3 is CASSLGGARAQETQYF. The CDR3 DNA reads TGCGCCAGCAGCTTGGGAGGAGCCAGGGCGCAAGAGACCCAGTACTTC.

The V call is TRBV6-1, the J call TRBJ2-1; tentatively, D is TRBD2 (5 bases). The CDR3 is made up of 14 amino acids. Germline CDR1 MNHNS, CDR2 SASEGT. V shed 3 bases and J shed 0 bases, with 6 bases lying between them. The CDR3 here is CASSEGSSYNEQFF. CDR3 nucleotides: TGTGCCAGCAGTGAGGGGAGCTCCTACAATGAGCAGTTCTTC.